The following is a TCR beta chain sequence with its context. The data derive from a study of blood T cell repertoires in COVID-19. As for the study in general: Samples taken during acute and convalescent COVID-19 were collected in the United States, Italy and Spain. Sources were T cells, B-cell-depleted T cells, or PBMCs; the material itself was cDNA or gDNA.

Authors' methods: From reference gene primer amplification, estimates of nucleated cell counts were derived. TCRdb's table, derived via immunoSEQ multiplex PCR, lists solely in-frame clones and lacks some. V and J calls and clone size follow that table, whereas D and trimming were derived from the DNA. The sample contains some 89,000 clones, 87% of which appear only once. Looked up from germline, CDR1 is LNHDA and CDR2 is SQIVND (reference sequence). The CDR3 covers 14 residues. V gave up 4 bases and J gave up 4 bases; unmatched junction bases: 6. The rearrangement joins TRBV19 to TRBJ1-2, with 7 bases matching TRBD1. The sample consisted of peripheral blood. This clonotype was sampled from a human donor in a cohort sampled during active COVID-19. CDR3 sequence: CASSTTGQSYGYTF. The CDR3 bases are TGTGCCAGTAGTACGACGGGACAGAGCTATGGCTACACCTTC. The entire variable domain, with the rest obtained from reference TRBV19 and TRBJ1-2, is as follows: DGGITQSPKYLFRKEGQNVTLSCEQNLNHDAMYWYRQDPGQGLRLIYYSQIVNDFQKGDIAEGYSVSREKKESFPLTVTSAQKNPTAFYLCASSTTGQSYGYTFGSGTRLTVV.